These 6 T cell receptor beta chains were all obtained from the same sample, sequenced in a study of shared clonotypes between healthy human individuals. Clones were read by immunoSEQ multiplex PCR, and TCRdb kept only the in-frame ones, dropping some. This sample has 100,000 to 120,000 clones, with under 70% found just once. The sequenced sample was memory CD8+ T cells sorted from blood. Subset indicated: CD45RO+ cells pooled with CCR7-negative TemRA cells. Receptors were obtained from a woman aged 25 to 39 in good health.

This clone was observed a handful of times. The CDR3 is CATQGIGTGELFF. DNA for the CDR3: TGTGCAACCCAGGGGATAGGCACCGGGGAGCTGTTTTTT. The chain recombines TRBV6-1 with TRBJ2-2; weak D call: TRBD1 (6 bases). From germline, CDR1 is MNHNS and CDR2 SASEGT. There are 13 residues in the CDR3.

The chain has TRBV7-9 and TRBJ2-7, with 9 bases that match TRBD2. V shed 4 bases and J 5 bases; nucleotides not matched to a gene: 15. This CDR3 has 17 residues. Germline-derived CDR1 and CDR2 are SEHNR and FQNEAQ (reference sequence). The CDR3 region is CASSSFRFPSGTHEQYF. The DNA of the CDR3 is TGTGCCAGCAGCTCATTTAGGTTCCCTAGCGGGACTCACGAGCAGTACTTC.

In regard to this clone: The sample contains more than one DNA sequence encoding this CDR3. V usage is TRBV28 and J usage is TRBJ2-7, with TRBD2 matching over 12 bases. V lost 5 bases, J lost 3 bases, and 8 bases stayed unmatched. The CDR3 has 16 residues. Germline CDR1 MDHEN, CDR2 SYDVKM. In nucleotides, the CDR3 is TGTGCCAGCAGTACCCGACTAGCGGGAGTGTTCTACGAGCAGTACTTC. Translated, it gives CASSTRLAGVFYEQYF.

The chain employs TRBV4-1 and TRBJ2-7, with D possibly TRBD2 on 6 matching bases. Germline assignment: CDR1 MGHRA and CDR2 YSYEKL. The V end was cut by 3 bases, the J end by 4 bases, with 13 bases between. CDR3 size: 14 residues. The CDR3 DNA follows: TGCGCCAGCAGCCAGGGACTCCTACAGTACGAGCAGTACTTC. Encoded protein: CASSQGLLQYEQYF.

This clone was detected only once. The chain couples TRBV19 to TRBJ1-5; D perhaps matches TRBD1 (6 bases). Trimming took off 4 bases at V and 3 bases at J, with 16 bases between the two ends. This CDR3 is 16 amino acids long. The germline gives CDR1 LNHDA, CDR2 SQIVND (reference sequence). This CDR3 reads CASSKPQGRYNQPQHF. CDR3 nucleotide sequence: TGTGCCAGTAGTAAACCACAGGGTAGGTACAATCAGCCCCAGCATTTT. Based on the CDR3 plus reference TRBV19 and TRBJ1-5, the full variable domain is DGGITQSPKYLFRKEGQNVTLSCEQNLNHDAMYWYRQDPGQGLRLIYYSQIVNDFQKGDIAEGYSVSREKKESFPLTVTSAQKNPTAFYLCASSKPQGRYNQPQHFGDGTRLSIL.

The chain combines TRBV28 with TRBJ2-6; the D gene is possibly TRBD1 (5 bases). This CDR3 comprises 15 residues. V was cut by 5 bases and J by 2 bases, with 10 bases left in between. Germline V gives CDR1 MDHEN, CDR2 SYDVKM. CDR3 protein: CASSKQDPGANVLTF. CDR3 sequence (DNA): TGTGCCAGCAGTAAACAGGATCCTGGGGCCAACGTCCTGACTTTC.